These 21 T cell receptor beta chains originate from one sample sequenced in a study of blood T cell repertoires in COVID-19. TCRdb keeps only in-frame clones here, not all; method: immunoSEQ multiplex PCR. The sample comprises about 380,000 clones, roughly four fifths of which are singletons, and about 1.2% rests with the top ten. Input material: peripheral blood. Every receptor here comes from a human donor with acute or convalescent COVID-19. The donor label of this sample is uncertain.

The chain is built from TRBV5-1 and TRBJ2-1, with 7 nucleotides matching TRBD1. The CDR3 sequence is 11 residues long. V shed 4 bases, J shed 15 bases, and the junction held 7 bases outside the gene matches. Germline assignment: CDR1 SGHRS and CDR2 YFSETQ. The CDR3 DNA reads as TGCGCCAGCAGCAGTGGCAGGGGGTGGTTCTTC. Its translation: CASSSGRGWFF.

V is TRBV5-1 and J is TRBJ2-3, with TRBD1 matching 7 bases. Germline V gene data show CDR1 as SGHRS and CDR2 as YFSETQ. Trimming took 4 bases from V and 1 from J; bases not matched to a gene: 12. This CDR3 is built from 17 residues. This chain's CDR3 is CASSHNDWDRRTDTQYF. The CDR3 nucleotides read TGCGCCAGCAGCCACAACGACTGGGACAGACGCACAGATACGCAGTATTTT.

This clone was counted a few times. As DNA, the CDR3 is TGTGCCAGCAGGCTGACAGGGGAGTATGAAAAACTGTTTTTT. Translation: CASRLTGEYEKLFF. The chain employs TRBV3-1 (or the pseudogene TRBV3-2) and TRBJ1-4, with 8 bases matching TRBD1. After removal of 6 bases from V and 6 bases from J, the junction contained 6 bases not matched to a gene. CDR3 length: 14 amino acids. CDR1 is LGHDT, CDR2 YNNKEL, per germline (reference sequence).

This clone was picked up a small number of times. The rearrangement links TRBV7-9 to TRBJ2-3; TRBD2 aligns across 10 bases. The CDR3 contains 16 residues. Germline CDR1 is SEHNR and CDR2 is FQNEAQ (reference sequence). The junction had 3 bases not matched to a gene; V was cut back by 3 bases and J by 0 bases. The CDR3 DNA follows: TGTGCCAGCAGCTTCCTAGCGGGAGACAGCACAGATACGCAGTATTTT. This codes for CASSFLAGDSTDTQYF.

The rearrangement uses TRBV12-3 or TRBV12-4 and TRBJ1-4, with TRBD1 matching over 7 bases. The CDR3 consists of 13 residues. After removal of 7 bases from V and 8 bases from J, the junction contained 7 bases not matched to a gene. The CDR3, as DNA: TGTGCCAGCACCCTGACAGGGTTGGAAAAACTGTTTTTT. Translation gives CASTLTGLEKLFF.

The V and J genes are TRBV4-1 and TRBJ1-6; D ambiguous. V was pared by 6 bases and J by 8 bases, with 17 bases between. CDR1 is MGHRA, CDR2 YSYEKL, per germline. The CDR3 spans 15 residues. The CDR3 region has the DNA TGCGCCAGCAGTCCCGCACCTGGAGCAGATTCACCCCTCCACTTT. Its translation is CASSPAPGADSPLHF.

The rearrangement joins TRBV11-2 to TRBJ1-1, with D maybe TRBD1 (5 bases). CDR1 SGHAT and CDR2 FQNNGV come from the germline V gene. Trimming left V 5 bases short and J 2 bases short, with 24 bases between. The CDR3 consists of 18 residues. The CDR3 reads CASSPGWGVVGANTEAFF. CDR3 bases: TGTGCCAGCAGCCCCGGGTGGGGCGTCGTGGGCGCTAACACTGAAGCTTTCTTT. The full variable domain, its missing parts supplied by reference TRBV11-2 and TRBJ1-1, is EAGVAQSPRYKIIEKRQSVAFWCNPISGHATLYWYQQILGQGPKLLIQFQNNGVVDDSQLPKDRFSAERLKGVDSTLKIQPAKLEDSAVYLCASSPGWGVVGANTEAFFGQGTRLTVV.

This clone has just a few counts. This chain links TRBV6-2 or TRBV6-3 with TRBJ1-1; TRBD1 matches at 8 bases. The germline V gene has CDR1 MNHEY and CDR2 SVGEGT. CDR3 length: 14 residues. J lost 5 bases, V lost 2 bases, and 4 bases had no gene match. The CDR3 loop is CASSYRRGLTEAFF. The CDR3 DNA reads TGTGCCAGCAGTTACCGCAGGGGGCTAACTGAAGCTTTCTTT.

CDR3 DNA: TGTGCCAGCAGCTTAGAAGGCGGGGGGTCCTACAATGAGCAGTTCTTC. Protein product: CASSLEGGGSYNEQFF. This chain links TRBV7-2 with TRBJ2-1, with TRBD2 matching 8 bases. CDR3 length equals 16 residues. J lost 1 base, V lost 1 base, and 3 bases had no gene match. Germline V gene sequence: CDR1 SGHTA, CDR2 FQGNSA.

The chain couples TRBV25-1 to TRBJ2-1, with D tentatively TRBD1 (6 bases). The germline CDR1 and CDR2 sequences are MGHDK and SYGVNS. This CDR3 is 14 amino acids long. Trimming left V 2 bases short and J 4 bases short, with 9 bases between. The CDR3 spells CASSEGGSYNEQFF. The CDR3 DNA reads TGTGCCAGCAGTGAAGGGGGCAGTTACAATGAGCAGTTCTTC.

The V call is TRBV5-1, the J call TRBJ2-2; D perhaps matches TRBD2 (5 bases). The V end lost 0 bases, the J end lost 3 bases, and 9 bases lay between the germline ends. The CDR3 has 15 residues. Per germline, CDR1 SGHRS and CDR2 YFSETQ. The CDR3: CASSLAAGYTGELFF. The DNA of the CDR3 is TGCGCCAGCAGCTTGGCCGCGGGCTACACCGGGGAGCTGTTTTTT.

V is TRBV4-1 and J is TRBJ2-7; 9 nucleotides line up with TRBD1. J lost 4 bases, V lost 3 bases, and 7 bases had no gene match. CDR1 and CDR2 from the germline V gene are MGHRA and YSYEKL. The CDR3 runs 15 residues. CDR3 residues: CASSHPGQGIYEQYF. DNA for the CDR3: TGCGCCAGCAGCCATCCGGGACAGGGCATATACGAGCAGTACTTC.

The rearrangement joins TRBV18 to TRBJ1-3, with 9 bases lining up with TRBD1. The CDR3 runs 17 residues. Germline lookup yields CDR1 KGHSH and CDR2 LQKENI. With V trimmed by 1 base and J by 0 bases, 4 bases remained unmatched. CDR3 bases: TGTGCCAGCTCACCACGGACAGGGGATTTCTCTGGAAACACCATATATTTT. This sequence encodes CASSPRTGDFSGNTIYF.

This rearrangement joins TRBV28 to TRBJ1-1; D might be TRBD1 (6 bases). The V end lost 6 bases, the J end lost 5 bases, and 16 bases lay between the germline ends. The V gene's germline CDR1 is MDHEN and CDR2 SYDVKM. This CDR3 comprises 14 residues. The DNA for the CDR3 is TGTGCCAGCAGCGGGCAGGGGTCAAGGACTGAAGCTTTCTTT. It specifies CASSGQGSRTEAFF.

The chain recombines TRBV7-2 with TRBJ1-5; 7 bases match TRBD1. CDR3 length: 15 residues. After removal of 5 bases from V and 9 bases from J, the junction contained 13 bases not matched to a gene. Per germline, CDR1 SGHTA and CDR2 FQGNSA. CDR3 sequence (DNA): TGTGCCAGCAGCGCTCGGACAGGCCATGTAGTGCCCCAGCATTTT. As protein: CASSARTGHVVPQHF.

The V call is TRBV24-1, the J call TRBJ1-2; D may be TRBD1 (5 bases). The CDR3 contains 15 residues. The V gene lost 2 bases and the J gene lost 8 bases, with 17 bases spanning the gap. CDR1 KGHDR and CDR2 SFDVKD come from the germline V gene. CDR3 region: CATSDSGGALRGYTF. In nucleotides, the CDR3 is TGTGCCACCAGTGATTCCGGAGGGGCCTTAAGAGGCTACACCTTC.

This clone appeared a few times. The genes are TRBV4-2 and TRBJ2-1, with 8 bases matching TRBD1. The germline gives CDR1 LGHNA, CDR2 YNFKEQ. The length of the CDR3 is 19 residues. Trimming at V came to 3 bases and at J to 5 bases, leaving 18 bases not matched to a gene. The CDR3, as DNA: TGTGCCAGCAGCCACCGCGGACAGGGTGTCCGACCCATTAACAATGAGCAGTTCTTC. Protein product: CASSHRGQGVRPINNEQFF.

The chain has TRBV3-1 (or the pseudogene TRBV3-2) and TRBJ1-5; unclear D gene. The CDR3 contains 15 residues. Deletions cut 2 bases from V and 1 base from J, with 9 bases between. Germline V gene sequence: CDR1 LGHDT, CDR2 YNNKEL (reference sequence). CDR3 protein: CASSQTFVSNQPQHF. CDR3 bases: TGTGCCAGCAGCCAAACATTCGTGAGCAATCAGCCCCAGCATTTT.

This sequence joins TRBV29-1 and TRBJ2-1; tentatively, D is TRBD1 (5 bases). The CDR3 consists of 11 residues. The V gene lost 2 bases and the J gene lost 12 bases, with 11 bases spanning the gap. Per germline, CDR1 SQVTM and CDR2 ANQGSEA. In DNA form, the CDR3 reads TGCAGCGTTGAAATCCCTCAGGGGCAGTTCTTC. This translates into CSVEIPQGQFF.

The chain uses TRBV12-3 or TRBV12-4 and TRBJ1-3; D call uncertain. There are 13 residues in the CDR3. Between the trimmed V and J ends, which lost 6 bases and 2 bases, there was a span of 8 bases. The CDR3 DNA reads TGTGCCAGCAGCGGGGTGACTGGAAACACCATATATTTT. Translation gives CASSGVTGNTIYF.

The rearrangement links TRBV23-1 to TRBJ2-7; 9 nucleotides match TRBD2. TRBV23-1 counts as an open reading frame of uncertain function. V dropped 4 bases and J dropped 6; count of bases not matched to a gene: 10. The CDR3 sequence is 15 residues long. In DNA form, the CDR3 reads TGCGCCAGCAGTCTGGCTAGCGGGAAACCTTGCGAGCAGTACTTC. Translation gives CASSLASGKPCEQYF.